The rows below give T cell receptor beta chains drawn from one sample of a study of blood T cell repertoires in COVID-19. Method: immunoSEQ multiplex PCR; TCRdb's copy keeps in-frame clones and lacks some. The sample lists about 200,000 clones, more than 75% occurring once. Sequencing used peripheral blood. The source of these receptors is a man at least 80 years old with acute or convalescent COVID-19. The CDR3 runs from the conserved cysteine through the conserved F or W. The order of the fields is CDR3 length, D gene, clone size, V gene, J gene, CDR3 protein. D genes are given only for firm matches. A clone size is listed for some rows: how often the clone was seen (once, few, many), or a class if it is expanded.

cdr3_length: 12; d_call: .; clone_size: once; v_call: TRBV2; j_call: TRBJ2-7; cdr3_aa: CASQGSPDEQYF
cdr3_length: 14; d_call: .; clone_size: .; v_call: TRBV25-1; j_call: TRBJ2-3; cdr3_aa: CASSEYNSPDTQYF
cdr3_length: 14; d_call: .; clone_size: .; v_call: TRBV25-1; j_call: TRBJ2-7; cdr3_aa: CASSPVTETYEQYF
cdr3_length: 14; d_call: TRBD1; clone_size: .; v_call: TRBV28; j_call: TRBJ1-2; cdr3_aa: CASSPWGQIYGYTF
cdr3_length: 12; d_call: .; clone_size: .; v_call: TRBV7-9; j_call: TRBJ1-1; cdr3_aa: CASSLAGAEAFF
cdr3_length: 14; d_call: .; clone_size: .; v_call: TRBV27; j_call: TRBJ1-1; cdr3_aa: CASSLYAATGRAFF
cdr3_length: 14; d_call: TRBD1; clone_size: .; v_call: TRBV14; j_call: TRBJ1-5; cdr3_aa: CASSLRGVNQPQHF
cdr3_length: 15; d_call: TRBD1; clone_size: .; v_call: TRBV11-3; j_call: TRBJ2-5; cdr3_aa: CASSQNPGQGGTQYF
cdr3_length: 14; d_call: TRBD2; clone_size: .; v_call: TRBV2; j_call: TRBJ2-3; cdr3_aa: CASSSGASTDTQYF
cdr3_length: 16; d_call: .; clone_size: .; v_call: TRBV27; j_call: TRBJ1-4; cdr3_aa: CASSPTRPPTNEKLFF
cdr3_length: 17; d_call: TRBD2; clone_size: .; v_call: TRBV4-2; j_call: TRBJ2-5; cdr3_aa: CASSQGPLAGGTETQYF
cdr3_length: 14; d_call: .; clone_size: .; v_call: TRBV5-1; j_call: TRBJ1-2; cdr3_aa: CASRQQGINYGYTF
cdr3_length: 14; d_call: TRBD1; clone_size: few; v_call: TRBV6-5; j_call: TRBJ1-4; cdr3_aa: CASRPGQNNEKLFF
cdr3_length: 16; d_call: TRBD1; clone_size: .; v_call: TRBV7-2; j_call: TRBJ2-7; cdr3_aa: CASSRKTGQGANEQYF
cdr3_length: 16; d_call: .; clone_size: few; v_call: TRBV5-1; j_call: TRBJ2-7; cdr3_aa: CASSRGGRALSYEQYF
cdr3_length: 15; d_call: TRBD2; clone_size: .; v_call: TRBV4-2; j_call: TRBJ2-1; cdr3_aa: CASSPGESGSSEQFF
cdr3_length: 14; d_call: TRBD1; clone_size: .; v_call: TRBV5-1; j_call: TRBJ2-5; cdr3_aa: CASSSGQIQETQYF
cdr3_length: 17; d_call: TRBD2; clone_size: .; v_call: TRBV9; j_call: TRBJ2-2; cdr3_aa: CASSSGLAGGNTGELFF
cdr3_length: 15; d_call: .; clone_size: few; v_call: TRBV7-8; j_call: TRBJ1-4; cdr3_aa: CASSLADGGNEKLFF
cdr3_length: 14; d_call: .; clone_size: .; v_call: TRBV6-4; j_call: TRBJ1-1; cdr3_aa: CASKLDSLNTEAFF
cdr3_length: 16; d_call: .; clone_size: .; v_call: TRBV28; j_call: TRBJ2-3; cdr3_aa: CASSFETASSTDTQYF
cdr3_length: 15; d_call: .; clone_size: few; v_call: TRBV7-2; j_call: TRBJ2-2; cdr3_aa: CASSSHGRNTGELFF
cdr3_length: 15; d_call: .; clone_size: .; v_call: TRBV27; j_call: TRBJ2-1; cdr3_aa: CASSRDSGSYNEQFF
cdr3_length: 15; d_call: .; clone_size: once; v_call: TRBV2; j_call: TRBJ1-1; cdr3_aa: CASSGPGGANTEAFF
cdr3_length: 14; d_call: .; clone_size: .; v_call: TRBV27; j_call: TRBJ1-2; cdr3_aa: CASSFRGFAYGYTF
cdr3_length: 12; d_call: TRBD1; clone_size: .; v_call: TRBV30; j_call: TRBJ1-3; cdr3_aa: CAWGTGGNTIYF
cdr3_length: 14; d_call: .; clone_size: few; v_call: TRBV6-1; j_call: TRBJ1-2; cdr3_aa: CASSDWAGYYGYTF
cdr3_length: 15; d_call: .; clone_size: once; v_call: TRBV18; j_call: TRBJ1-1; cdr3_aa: CASSPRQTRATEAFF
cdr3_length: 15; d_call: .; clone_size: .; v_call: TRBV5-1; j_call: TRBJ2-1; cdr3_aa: CASFQRSSVYNEQFF